These 16 T cell receptor beta chains came from one sample sequenced in a study of T cells in Graves' hyperthyroidism and ophthalmopathy. TCR beta CDR3 regions were amplified from RNA. An initial round of RT-PCR targeting the TCR CDR3 relied on the HTBI primer set. TCRdb called the multiplex PCR reads again in MiXCR, with one record for every CDR3 protein. This sample has about 360,000 distinct CDR3 sequences, with about 13% found just once. Sequenced: blood. These receptors all stem from a woman under 30 with Graves' hyperthyroidism.

This clonotype has at least ten counts. V usage is TRBV6-5 and J usage is TRBJ2-7; no reliable D call. The CDR3 totals 13 residues. The ends were cut back, 2 bases at V and 4 bases at J, with 9 bases in the middle. Looked up from germline, CDR1 is MNHEY and CDR2 is SVGAGI. As DNA, the CDR3 is TGTGCCAGCAGTTACCGTAGCACGTACGAGCAGTACTTC. It encodes CASSYRSTYEQYF.

In its sample, this clonotype was seen many times. The J gene is TRBJ2-7, the V gene TRBV18, with 9 positions matching TRBD2. The CDR3 runs 18 residues. Germline V gene data show CDR1 as KGHSH and CDR2 as LQKENI. Unmatched junction bases numbered 19, after V lost 5 bases and J lost 5 bases. The CDR3 is CASSVGVAGVRSADEQYF. The CDR3 bases are TGTGCCAGCTCAGTTGGTGTAGCGGGAGTCCGGTCCGCCGACGAGCAGTACTTC.

In this sample, this clonotype turned up a few times. This rearrangement joins TRBV19 to TRBJ2-4; D is uncertain. There are 13 residues in the CDR3. Trimming cost V 6 bases and J 2 bases, with 8 bases left between them. Germline V gene data show CDR1 as LNHDA and CDR2 as SQIVND (reference sequence). CDR3 DNA sequence: TGTGCCAGTAGCAGGACGACCAAAAACATTCAGTACTTC. The encoded protein is CASSRTTKNIQYF.

At least ten counts were recorded for this clonotype. The rearrangement links TRBV9 to TRBJ2-1; 8 nucleotides agree with TRBD2. From germline, CDR1 is SGDLS and CDR2 YYNGEE. V was clipped by 0 bases and J by 6 bases; unmatched bases: 8. CDR3 length: 16 residues. The CDR3 DNA is TGTGCCAGCAGCGTAGTCCCCAGCGGGAGAGGCAATGAGCAGTTCTTC. Its protein product is CASSVVPSGRGNEQFF.

This clonotype was observed many times. The chain uses TRBV2 and TRBJ1-1; D gene uncertain. The CDR3 is made up of 10 amino acids. Germline-derived CDR1 and CDR2 are SNHLY and FYNNEI. Trimming took 3 bases from V and 4 from J, leaving 0 bases between them. The DNA of the CDR3 is TGTGCCAGCAGTGACACTGAAGCTTTCTTT. Translated, it gives CASSDTEAFF.

This clonotype was found a few times. Written as DNA, the CDR3 is TGTGCCACCAGCAGAGATCGTCCTACTAACACCGGGGAGCTGTTTTTT. This gives the protein CATSRDRPTNTGELFF. V and J are TRBV15 and TRBJ2-2; D is unclear. This CDR3 comprises 16 residues. The V end lost 0 bases, the J end lost 2 bases, and 10 bases lay between the germline ends. In germline, CDR1 is LNHNV, CDR2 YYDKDF (reference sequence). Together with reference TRBV15 and TRBJ2-2, the CDR3 gives the full variable domain: DAMVIQNPRYQVTQFGKPVTLSCSQTLNHNVMYWYQQKSSQAPKLLFHYYDKDFNNEADTPDNFQSRRPNTSFCFLDIRSPGLGDTAMYLCATSRDRPTNTGELFFGEGSRLTVL.

Ten or more counts support this clonotype. The CDR3 sequence is CASIEDSGGRNYGYTF. The DNA of the CDR3 is TGTGCCAGCATCGAAGACTCAGGGGGCAGGAACTATGGCTACACCTTC. V usage is TRBV2 and J usage is TRBJ1-2, with TRBD1 identical over 8 bases. The V gene's germline CDR1 is SNHLY and CDR2 FYNNEI. The CDR3 is 16 amino acids. Trimming cost V 7 bases and J 2 bases; bases outside gene matches: 12. Full variable domain (remainder filled in from reference TRBV2 and TRBJ1-2): EPEVTQTPSHQVTQMGQEVILRCVPISNHLYFYWYRQILGQKVEFLVSFYNNEISEKSEIFDDQFSVERPDGSNFTLKIRSTKLEDSAMYFCASIEDSGGRNYGYTFGSGTRLTVV.

As to this clonotype: With a much larger clone just one base away, this may be a read error. V and J are TRBV29-1 and TRBJ1-1, with 9 positions matching TRBD1. The CDR3 is made up of 13 amino acids. The J segment lost 7 bases and the V segment lost 5 bases, leaving 8 bases of the junction unmatched. Germline CDR1 SQVTM, CDR2 ANQGSEA. The chain's CDR3 is CSVTGGEDIEAFF. The CDR3 DNA reads TGCAGCGTTACAGGGGGCGAGGACATTGAAGCTTTCTTT.

This clonotype was found many times. V and J are TRBV20-1 and TRBJ2-1, with 8 bases lining up with TRBD1. With V trimmed by 0 bases and J by 5 bases, 6 bases remained unmatched. The CDR3 totals 15 residues. Per germline, CDR1 DFQATT and CDR2 SNEGSKA (reference sequence). The CDR3 loop reads CSARDRGTGDNEQFF. DNA of the CDR3: TGCAGTGCTAGAGATCGTGGGACAGGTGACAATGAGCAGTTCTTC.

This clonotype was seen a few times. This chain joins TRBV5-4 and TRBJ2-7; no clear D gene. CDR3 length: 13 residues. The V gene's germline CDR1 is SGHNT and CDR2 YYREEE (reference sequence). V lost 2 bases and J 3 bases, leaving 9 bases between the germline ends. As DNA, the CDR3 is TGTGCCAGCAGCTTTCCGTCAGACTACGAGCAGTACTTC. Protein product: CASSFPSDYEQYF. The full variable domain, its missing parts supplied by reference TRBV5-4 and TRBJ2-7, is ETGVTQSPTHLIKTRGQQVTLRCSSQSGHNTVSWYQQALGQGPQFIFQYYREEENGRGNFPPRFSGLQFPNYSSELNVNALELDDSALYLCASSFPSDYEQYFGPGTRLTVT.

This clonotype was found once. The chain couples TRBV25-1 to TRBJ2-5; possible D gene TRBD2, 5 bases. Germline CDR1 reads MGHDK; CDR2 reads SYGVNS. V gave up 5 bases and J gave up 5 bases, with 12 bases separating them. CDR3 length equals 13 residues. In DNA, the CDR3 is TGTGCCAGCAGTCTAGGAGGCATCGAGACCCAGTACTTC. Its protein is CASSLGGIETQYF.

This chain uses TRBV20-1 with TRBJ2-7; 9 nucleotides line up with TRBD2. CDR3 length: 13 amino acids. With 7 bases clipped from V and 2 bases from J, the junction kept 6 bases outside the gene matches. Germline V gene sequence: CDR1 DFQATT, CDR2 SNEGSKA (reference sequence). CDR3 region: CSVPSGRTYEQYF. Here the CDR3 DNA reads TGCAGTGTTCCGAGCGGGAGGACCTACGAGCAGTACTTC.

This clonotype occurred many times. The chain recombines TRBV28 with TRBJ1-4; TRBD1 matches 7 bases. The CDR3 covers 15 residues. CDR1 and CDR2 from the germline V gene are MDHEN and SYDVKM. V gave up 4 bases and J gave up 8 bases; unmatched junction bases: 10. The CDR3 loop is CASSSPGQRKEKLFF. In DNA form, the CDR3 reads TGTGCCAGCAGTTCACCGGGACAGAGGAAGGAAAAACTGTTTTTT.

This clonotype was counted ten times or more. J is TRBJ2-5 and V is TRBV7-9; D is perhaps TRBD1 or TRBD2 (5 bases each). There are 15 residues in the CDR3. Germline V gene sequence: CDR1 SEHNR, CDR2 FQNEAQ (reference sequence). Between the trimmed V and J ends, which lost 5 bases and 5 bases, there was a span of 18 bases. The DNA of the CDR3 is TGTGCCAGCAGCCTGTCTGCCGGGGCCCGGGAGACCCAGTACTTC. This encodes CASSLSAGARETQYF.

This clonotype was observed at least ten times. This chain connects TRBV4-1 to TRBJ2-5; TRBD1 matches at 9 bases. CDR1 and CDR2 (germline): MGHRA, YSYEKL. This CDR3 region has 15 residues. With V trimmed by 3 bases and J by 4 bases, 6 bases remained unmatched. CDR3 DNA: TGCGCCAGCAGCCAGGGGGACAGGGTCAGAGAGACCCAGTACTTC. As protein: CASSQGDRVRETQYF.

This chain uses TRBV4-3 with TRBJ2-7, with 9 bases that match TRBD2. Germline V gene sequence: CDR1 LGHNA, CDR2 YSLEER. The CDR3 covers 14 residues. The V segment lost 0 bases and the J segment 6 bases; nucleotides outside the gene matches: 3. Here the CDR3 DNA reads TGCGCCAGCAGCCAAGATCGGACTAGCGCCGAGCAGTACTTC. Protein sequence: CASSQDRTSAEQYF.